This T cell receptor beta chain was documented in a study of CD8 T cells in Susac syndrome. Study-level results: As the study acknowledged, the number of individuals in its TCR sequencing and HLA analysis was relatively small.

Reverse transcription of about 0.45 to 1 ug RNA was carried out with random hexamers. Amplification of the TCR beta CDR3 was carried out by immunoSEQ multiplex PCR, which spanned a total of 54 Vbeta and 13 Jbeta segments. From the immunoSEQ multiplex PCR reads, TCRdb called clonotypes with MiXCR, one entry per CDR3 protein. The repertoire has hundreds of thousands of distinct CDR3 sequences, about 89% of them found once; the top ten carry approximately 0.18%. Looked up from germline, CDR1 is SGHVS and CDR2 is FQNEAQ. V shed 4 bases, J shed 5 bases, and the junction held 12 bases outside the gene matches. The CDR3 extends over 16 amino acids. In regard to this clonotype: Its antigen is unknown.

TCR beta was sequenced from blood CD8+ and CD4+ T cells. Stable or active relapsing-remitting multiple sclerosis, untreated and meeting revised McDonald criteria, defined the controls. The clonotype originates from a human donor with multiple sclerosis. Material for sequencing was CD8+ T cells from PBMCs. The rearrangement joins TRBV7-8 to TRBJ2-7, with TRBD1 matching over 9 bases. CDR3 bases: TGTGCCAGCAGCTCCCCGCTTGGGGACAGGGACGACGAGCAGTACTTC. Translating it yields CASSSPLGDRDDEQYF.